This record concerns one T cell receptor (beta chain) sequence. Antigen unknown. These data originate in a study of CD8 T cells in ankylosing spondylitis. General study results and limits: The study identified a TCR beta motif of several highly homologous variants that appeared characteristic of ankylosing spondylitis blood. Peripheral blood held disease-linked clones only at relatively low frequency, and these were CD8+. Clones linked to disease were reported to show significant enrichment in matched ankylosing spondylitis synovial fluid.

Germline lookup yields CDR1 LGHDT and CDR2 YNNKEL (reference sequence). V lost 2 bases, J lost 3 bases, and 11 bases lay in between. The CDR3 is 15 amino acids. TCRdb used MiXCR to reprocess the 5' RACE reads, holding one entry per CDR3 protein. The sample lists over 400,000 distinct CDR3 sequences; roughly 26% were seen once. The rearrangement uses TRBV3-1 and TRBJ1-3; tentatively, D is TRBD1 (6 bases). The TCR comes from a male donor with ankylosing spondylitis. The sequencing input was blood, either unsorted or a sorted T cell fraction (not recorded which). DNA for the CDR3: TGTGCCAGCAGCCAAATACGGACAGATGGAAACACCATATATTTT. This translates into CASSQIRTDGNTIYF.